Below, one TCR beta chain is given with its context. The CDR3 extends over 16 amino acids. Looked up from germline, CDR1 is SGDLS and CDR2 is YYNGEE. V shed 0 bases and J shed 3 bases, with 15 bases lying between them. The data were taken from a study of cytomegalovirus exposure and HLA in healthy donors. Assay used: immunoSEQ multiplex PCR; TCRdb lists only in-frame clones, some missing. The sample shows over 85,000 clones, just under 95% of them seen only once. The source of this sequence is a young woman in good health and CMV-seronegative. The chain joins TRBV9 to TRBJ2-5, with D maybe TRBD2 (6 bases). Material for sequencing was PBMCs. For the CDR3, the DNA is TGTGCCAGCAGCGTAGGGGTAGCGGTGATCGAAGAGACCCAGTACTTC. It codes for CASSVGVAVIEETQYF.